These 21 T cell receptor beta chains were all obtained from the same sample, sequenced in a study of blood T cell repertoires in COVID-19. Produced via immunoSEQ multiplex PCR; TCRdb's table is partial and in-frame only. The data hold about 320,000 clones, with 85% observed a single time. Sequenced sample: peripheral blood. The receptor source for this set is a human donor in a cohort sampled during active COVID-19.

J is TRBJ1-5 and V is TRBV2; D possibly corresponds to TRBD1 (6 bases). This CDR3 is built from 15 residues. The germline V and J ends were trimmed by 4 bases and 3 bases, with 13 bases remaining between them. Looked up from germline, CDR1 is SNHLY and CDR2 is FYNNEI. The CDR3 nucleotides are TGTGCCAGCAGTGGACAGGCTGGTGTCAATCAGCCCCAGCATTTT. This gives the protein CASSGQAGVNQPQHF.

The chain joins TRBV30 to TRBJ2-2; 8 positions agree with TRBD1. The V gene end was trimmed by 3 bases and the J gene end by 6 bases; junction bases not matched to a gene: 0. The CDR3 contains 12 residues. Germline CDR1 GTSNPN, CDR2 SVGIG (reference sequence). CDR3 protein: CAWRTGAGELFF. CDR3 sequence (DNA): TGTGCCTGGAGGACAGGGGCCGGGGAGCTGTTTTTT.

The CDR3 DNA is TGTGCCAGCAGCGTAGATGGGCAGCCAAACACTGAAGCTTTCTTT. Protein sequence: CASSVDGQPNTEAFF. V gene TRBV9 combines with J gene TRBJ1-1; D gene unclear. CDR1 is SGDLS and CDR2 is YYNGEE in the germline V gene. This CDR3 has 15 amino acids. With 0 bases removed from V and 2 bases from J, the gap between germline ends came to 11 bases. The entire variable domain, with the rest obtained from reference TRBV9 and TRBJ1-1, is as follows: DSGVTQTPKHLITATGQRVTLRCSPRSGDLSVYWYQQSLDQGLQFLIQYYNGEERAKGNILERFSAQQFPDLHSELNLSSLELGDSALYFCASSVDGQPNTEAFFGQGTRLTVV.

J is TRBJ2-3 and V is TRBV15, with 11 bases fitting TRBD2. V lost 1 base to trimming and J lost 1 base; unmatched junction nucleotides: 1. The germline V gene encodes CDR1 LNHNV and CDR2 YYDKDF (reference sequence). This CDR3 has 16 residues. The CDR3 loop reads CATSRVLAGGTDTQYF. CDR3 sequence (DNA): TGTGCCACCAGCAGAGTACTAGCGGGGGGCACAGATACGCAGTATTTT.

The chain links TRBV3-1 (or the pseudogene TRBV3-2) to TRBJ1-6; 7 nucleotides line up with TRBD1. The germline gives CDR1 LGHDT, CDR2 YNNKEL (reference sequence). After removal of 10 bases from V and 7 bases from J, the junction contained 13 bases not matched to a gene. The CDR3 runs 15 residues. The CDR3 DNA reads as TGTGCCACCAGTTCTAGCGACAGGGAGAATTCACCCCTCCACTTT. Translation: CATSSSDRENSPLHF.

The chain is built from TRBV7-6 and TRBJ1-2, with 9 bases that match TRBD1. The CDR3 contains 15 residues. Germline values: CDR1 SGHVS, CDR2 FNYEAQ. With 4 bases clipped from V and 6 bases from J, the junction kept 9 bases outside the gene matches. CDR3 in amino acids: CASSWNSQGANGYTF. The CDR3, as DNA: TGTGCCAGCAGCTGGAATTCACAGGGGGCAAATGGCTACACCTTC.

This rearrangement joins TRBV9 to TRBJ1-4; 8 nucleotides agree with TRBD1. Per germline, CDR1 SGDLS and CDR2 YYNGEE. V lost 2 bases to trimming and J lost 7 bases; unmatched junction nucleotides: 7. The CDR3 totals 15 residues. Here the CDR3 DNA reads TGTGCCAGCAGCGTCGCAGGGGGCGCGAGTGAAAAACTGTTTTTT. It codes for CASSVAGGASEKLFF.

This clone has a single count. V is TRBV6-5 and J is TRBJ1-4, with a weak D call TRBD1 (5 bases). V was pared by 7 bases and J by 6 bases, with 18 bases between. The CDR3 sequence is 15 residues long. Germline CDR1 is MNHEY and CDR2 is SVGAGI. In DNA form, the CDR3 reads TGTGCCAGCATTCCCCCGGGAGAGGGGTATGAAAAACTGTTTTTT. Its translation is CASIPPGEGYEKLFF.

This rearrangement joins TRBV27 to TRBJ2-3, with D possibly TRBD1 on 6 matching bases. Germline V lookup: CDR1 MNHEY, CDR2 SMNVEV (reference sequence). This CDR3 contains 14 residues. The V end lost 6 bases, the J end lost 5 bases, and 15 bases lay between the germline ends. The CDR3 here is CASRTGMIKDTQYF. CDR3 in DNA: TGTGCCAGCAGGACAGGAATGATAAAAGATACGCAGTATTTT.

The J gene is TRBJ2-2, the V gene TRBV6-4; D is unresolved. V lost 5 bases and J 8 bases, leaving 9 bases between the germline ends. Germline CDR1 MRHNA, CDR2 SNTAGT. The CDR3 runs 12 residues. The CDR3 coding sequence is TGTGCCAGCAGTTCAGGTCTGGGGGAGCTGTTTTTT. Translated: CASSSGLGELFF.

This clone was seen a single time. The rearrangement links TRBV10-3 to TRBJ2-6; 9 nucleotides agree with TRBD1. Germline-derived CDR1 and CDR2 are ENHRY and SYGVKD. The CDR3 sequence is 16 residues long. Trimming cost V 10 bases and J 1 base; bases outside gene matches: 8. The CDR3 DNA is TGTGCCACCTGGGGACAGGGAAGGTCTGGGGCCAACGTCCTGACTTTC. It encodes CATWGQGRSGANVLTF.

CDR3 coding DNA: TGTGCCATCAGTCGGGGGGACGGGCCCTACGAGCAGTACTTC. Translation: CAISRGDGPYEQYF. This chain links TRBV10-3 with TRBJ2-7, with TRBD2 matching over 7 bases. The germline V gene has CDR1 ENHRY and CDR2 SYGVKD. The CDR3 is 14 amino acids. Trimming cost V 5 bases and J 2 bases; bases outside gene matches: 6.

The chain's CDR3 is CASSSQGAGGYTF. The CDR3 DNA sequence: TGTGCCAGCTCATCACAGGGGGCGGGAGGCTACACCTTC. The rearrangement uses TRBV18 and TRBJ1-2; TRBD1 agrees at 9 bases. Trimming removed 5 bases from V and 8 bases from J; junction bases left unmatched: 6. From germline, CDR1 is KGHSH and CDR2 LQKENI. CDR3 length equals 13 residues.

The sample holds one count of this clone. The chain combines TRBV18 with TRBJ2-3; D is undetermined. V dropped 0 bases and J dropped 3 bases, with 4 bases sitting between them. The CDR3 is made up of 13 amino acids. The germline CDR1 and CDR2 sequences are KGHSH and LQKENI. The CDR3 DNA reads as TGTGCCAGCTCACCACCGTCGACAGATACGCAGTATTTT. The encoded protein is CASSPPSTDTQYF.

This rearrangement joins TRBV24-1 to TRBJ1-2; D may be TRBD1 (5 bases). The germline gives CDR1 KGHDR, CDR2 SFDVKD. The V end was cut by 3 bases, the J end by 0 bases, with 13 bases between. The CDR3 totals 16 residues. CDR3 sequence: CATSDSWGPPNYGYTF. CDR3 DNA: TGTGCCACCAGTGATAGCTGGGGCCCTCCTAACTATGGCTACACCTTC.

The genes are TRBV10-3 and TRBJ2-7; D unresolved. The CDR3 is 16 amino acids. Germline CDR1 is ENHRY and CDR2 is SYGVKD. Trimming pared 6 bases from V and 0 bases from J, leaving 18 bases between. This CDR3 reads CAISPNSGAFSYEQYF. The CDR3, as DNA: TGTGCCATCAGCCCGAATTCGGGTGCGTTCTCCTACGAGCAGTACTTC.

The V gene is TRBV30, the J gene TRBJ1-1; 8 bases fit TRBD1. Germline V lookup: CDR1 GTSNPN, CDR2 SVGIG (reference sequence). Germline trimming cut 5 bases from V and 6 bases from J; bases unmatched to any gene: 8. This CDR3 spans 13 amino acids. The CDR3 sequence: CAWRTGRGAEAFF. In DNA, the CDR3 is TGTGCCTGGCGGACAGGGCGAGGGGCTGAAGCTTTCTTT.

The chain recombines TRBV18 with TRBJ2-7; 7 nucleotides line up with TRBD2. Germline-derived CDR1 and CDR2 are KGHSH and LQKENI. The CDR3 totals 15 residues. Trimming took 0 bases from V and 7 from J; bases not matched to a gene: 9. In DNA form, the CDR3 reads TGTGCCAGCTCACCACCCGGACTAGAATCTACAGAGCAGTACTTC. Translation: CASSPPGLESTEQYF.

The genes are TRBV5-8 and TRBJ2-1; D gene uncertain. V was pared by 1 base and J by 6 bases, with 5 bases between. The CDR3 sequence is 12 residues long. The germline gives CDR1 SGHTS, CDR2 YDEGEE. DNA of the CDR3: TGTGCCAGCAGCTTGCTCGGCAATGAGCAGTTCTTC. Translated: CASSLLGNEQFF.

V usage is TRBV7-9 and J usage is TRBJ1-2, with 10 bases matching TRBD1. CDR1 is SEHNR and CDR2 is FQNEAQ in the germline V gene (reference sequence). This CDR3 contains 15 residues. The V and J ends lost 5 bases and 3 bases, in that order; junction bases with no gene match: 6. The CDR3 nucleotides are TGTGCCAGCAGCGACTGGGACAGGGGCGACTATGGCTACACCTTC. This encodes CASSDWDRGDYGYTF.

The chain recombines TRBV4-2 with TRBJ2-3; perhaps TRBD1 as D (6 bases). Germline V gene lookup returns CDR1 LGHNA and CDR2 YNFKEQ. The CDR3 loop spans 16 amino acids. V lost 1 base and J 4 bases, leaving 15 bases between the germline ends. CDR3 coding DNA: TGTGCCAGCAGCCAAGTCGTAGGGGGTCCCCCAGATACGCAGTATTTT. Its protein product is CASSQVVGGPPDTQYF.